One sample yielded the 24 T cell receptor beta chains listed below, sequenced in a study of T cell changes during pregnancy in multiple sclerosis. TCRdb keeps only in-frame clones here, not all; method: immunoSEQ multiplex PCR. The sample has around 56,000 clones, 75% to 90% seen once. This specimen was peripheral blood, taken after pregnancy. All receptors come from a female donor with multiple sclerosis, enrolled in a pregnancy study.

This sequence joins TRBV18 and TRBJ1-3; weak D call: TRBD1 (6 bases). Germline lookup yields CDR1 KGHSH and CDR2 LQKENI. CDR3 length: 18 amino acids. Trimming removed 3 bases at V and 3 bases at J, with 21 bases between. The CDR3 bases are TGTGCCAGCTCACCCCGTAGGGGCCAGGGGCAAGGTGGAAACACCATATATTTT. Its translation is CASSPRRGQGQGGNTIYF. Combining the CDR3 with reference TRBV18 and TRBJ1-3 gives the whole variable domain NAGVMQNPRHLVRRRGQEARLRCSPMKGHSHVYWYRQLPEEGLKFMVYLQKENIIDESGMPKERFSAEFPKEGPSILRIQQVVRGDSAAYFCASSPRRGQGQGGNTIYFGEGSWLTVV.

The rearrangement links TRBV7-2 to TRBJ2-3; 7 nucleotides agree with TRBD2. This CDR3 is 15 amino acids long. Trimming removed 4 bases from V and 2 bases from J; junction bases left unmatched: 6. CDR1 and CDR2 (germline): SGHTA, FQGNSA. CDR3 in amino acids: CASSSQRGLTDTQYF. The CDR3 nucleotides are TGTGCCAGCAGCTCGCAGCGGGGCCTCACAGATACGCAGTATTTT.

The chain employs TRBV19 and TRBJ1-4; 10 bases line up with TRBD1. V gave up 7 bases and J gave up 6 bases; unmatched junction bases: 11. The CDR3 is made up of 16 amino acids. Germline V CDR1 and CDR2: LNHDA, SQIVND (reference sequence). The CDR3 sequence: CASTRGTGVGYEKLFF. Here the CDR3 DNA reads TGTGCCAGTACCCGGGGGACAGGGGTTGGGTATGAAAAACTGTTTTTT.

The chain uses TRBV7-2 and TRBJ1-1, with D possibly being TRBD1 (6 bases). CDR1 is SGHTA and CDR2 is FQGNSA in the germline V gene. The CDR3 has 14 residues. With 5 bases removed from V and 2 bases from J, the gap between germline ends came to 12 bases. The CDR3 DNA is TGTGCCAGCAGCACCAGACAGGCTAACACTGAAGCTTTCTTT. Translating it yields CASSTRQANTEAFF.

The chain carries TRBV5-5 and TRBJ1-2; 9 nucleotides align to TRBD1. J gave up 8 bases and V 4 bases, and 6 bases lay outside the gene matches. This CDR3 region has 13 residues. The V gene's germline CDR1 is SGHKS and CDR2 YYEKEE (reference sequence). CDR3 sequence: CASSLGQGRGYTF. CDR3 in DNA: TGTGCCAGCAGCCTGGGACAGGGCAGGGGCTACACCTTC. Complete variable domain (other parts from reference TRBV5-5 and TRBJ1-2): DAGVTQSPTHLIKTRGQQVTLRCSPISGHKSVSWYQQVLGQGPQFIFQYYEKEERGRGNFPDRFSARQFPNYSSELNVNALLLGDSALYLCASSLGQGRGYTFGSGTRLTVV.

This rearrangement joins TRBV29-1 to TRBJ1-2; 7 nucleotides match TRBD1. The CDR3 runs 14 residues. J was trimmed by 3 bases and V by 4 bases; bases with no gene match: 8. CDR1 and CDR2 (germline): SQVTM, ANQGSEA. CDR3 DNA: TGCAGCGTTGCCTGGGACAGCGAAGACTATGGCTACACCTTC. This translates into CSVAWDSEDYGYTF.

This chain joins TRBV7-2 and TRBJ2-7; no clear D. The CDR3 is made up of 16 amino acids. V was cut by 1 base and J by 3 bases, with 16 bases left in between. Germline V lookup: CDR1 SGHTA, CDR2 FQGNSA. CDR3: CASSLVPPVPYYEQYF. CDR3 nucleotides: TGTGCCAGCAGCTTAGTACCCCCCGTTCCCTACTACGAGCAGTACTTC.

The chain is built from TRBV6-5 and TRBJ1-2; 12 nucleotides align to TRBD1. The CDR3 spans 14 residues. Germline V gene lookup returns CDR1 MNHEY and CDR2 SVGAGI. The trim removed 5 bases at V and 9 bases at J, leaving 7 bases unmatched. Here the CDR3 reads CASSPWDRGLSYTF. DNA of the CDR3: TGTGCCAGCAGTCCCTGGGACAGGGGGCTTAGCTACACCTTC.

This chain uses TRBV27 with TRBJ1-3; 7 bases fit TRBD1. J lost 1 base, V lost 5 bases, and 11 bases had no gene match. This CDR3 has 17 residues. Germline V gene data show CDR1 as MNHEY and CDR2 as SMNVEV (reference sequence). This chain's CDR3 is CASSPEFGTVSGNTIYF. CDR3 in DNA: TGTGCCAGCAGTCCCGAATTCGGGACAGTGTCTGGAAACACCATATATTTT.

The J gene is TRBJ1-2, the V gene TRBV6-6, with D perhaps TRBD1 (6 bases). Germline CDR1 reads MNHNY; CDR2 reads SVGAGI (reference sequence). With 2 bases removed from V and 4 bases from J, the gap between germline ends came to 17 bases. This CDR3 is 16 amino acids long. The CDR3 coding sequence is TGTGCCAGCAGTTACCCGGACGAGACAGGCACCTATGGCTACACCTTC. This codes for CASSYPDETGTYGYTF.

The CDR3 is CASSFMGSNYGYTF. As DNA, the CDR3 is TGTGCCAGCAGCTTCATGGGCAGCAACTATGGCTACACCTTC. The chain carries TRBV13 and TRBJ1-2; D is unclear. V lost 3 bases to trimming and J lost 2 bases, with 10 bases between them. Germline V gene data show CDR1 as PRHDT and CDR2 as FYEKMQ (reference sequence). The CDR3 covers 14 residues.

The CDR3 is CASGTTGGGYGYTF. The CDR3 DNA reads TGTGCCAGCGGAACCACAGGGGGCGGCTATGGCTACACCTTC. The chain joins TRBV2 to TRBJ1-2, with 9 bases aligning to TRBD1. The V gene end was trimmed by 8 bases and the J gene end by 4 bases; junction bases not matched to a gene: 8. CDR1 is SNHLY, CDR2 FYNNEI, per germline. The CDR3 is 14 residues long.

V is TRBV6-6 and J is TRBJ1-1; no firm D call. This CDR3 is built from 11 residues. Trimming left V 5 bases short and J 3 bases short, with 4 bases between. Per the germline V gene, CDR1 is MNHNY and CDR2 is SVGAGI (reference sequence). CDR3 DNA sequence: TGTGCCAGCAGTACTTACACTGAAGCTTTCTTT. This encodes CASSTYTEAFF.

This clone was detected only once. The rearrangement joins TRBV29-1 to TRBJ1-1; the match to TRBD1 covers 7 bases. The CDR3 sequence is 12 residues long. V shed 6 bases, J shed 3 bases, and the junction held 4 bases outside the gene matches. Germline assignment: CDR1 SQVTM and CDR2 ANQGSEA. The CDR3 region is CSVLRGHTEAFF. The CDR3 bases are TGCAGCGTCCTTAGGGGGCACACTGAAGCTTTCTTT.

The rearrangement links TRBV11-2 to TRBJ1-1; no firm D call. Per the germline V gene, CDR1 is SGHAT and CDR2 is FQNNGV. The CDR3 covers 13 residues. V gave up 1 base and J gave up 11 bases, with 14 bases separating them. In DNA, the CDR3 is TGTGCCAGCAGCTTAGGCCCCTCCCTCGGGGCTTTCTTT. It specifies CASSLGPSLGAFF.

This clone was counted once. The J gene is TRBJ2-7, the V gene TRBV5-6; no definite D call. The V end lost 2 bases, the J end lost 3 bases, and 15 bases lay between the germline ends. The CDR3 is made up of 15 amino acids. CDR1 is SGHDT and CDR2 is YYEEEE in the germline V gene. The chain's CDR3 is CASSFGVWRIYEQYF. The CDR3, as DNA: TGTGCCAGCAGCTTCGGAGTCTGGCGGATCTACGAGCAGTACTTC.

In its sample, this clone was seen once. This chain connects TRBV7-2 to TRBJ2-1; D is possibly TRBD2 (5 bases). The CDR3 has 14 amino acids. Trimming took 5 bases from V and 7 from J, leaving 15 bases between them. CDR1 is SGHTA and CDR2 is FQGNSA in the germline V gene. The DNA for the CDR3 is TGTGCCAGCAGCGCCCCGGGAAGCCGTAATGAGCAGTTCTTC. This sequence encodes CASSAPGSRNEQFF.

CDR3 bases: TGTGCCAGCAATGGGGGACAGCCCTACGAGCAGTACTTC. This sequence encodes CASNGGQPYEQYF. The chain carries TRBV28 and TRBJ2-7; 7 bases map to TRBD1. Trimming at V came to 7 bases and at J to 2 bases, leaving 5 bases not matched to a gene. This CDR3 comprises 13 residues. CDR1 and CDR2 (germline): MDHEN, SYDVKM.

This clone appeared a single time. The DNA for the CDR3 is TGTGCCAGCAGCCGGGGTGGGACTAGCGGGGGAAGAGTAGATGAGCAGTTCTTC. Amino acids: CASSRGGTSGGRVDEQFF. This chain links TRBV5-4 with TRBJ2-1; TRBD2 aligns across 14 bases. The CDR3 runs to 18 residues. V lost 4 bases to trimming and J lost 8 bases; unmatched junction nucleotides: 14. Germline CDR1 is SGHNT and CDR2 is YYREEE (reference sequence).

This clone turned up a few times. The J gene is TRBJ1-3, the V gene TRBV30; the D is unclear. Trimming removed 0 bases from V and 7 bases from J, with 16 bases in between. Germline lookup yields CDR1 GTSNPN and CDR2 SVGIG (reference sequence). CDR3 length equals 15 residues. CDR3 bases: TGTGCCTGGAGTGTACCAGGTTTCCGGCCGAACACCATATATTTT. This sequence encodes CAWSVPGFRPNTIYF.

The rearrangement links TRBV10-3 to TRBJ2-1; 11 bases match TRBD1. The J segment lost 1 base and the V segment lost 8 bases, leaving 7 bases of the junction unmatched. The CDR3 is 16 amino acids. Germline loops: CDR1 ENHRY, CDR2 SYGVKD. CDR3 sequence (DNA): TGTGCCATCGGTGGGACAGGGGGTAGATCCTACAATGAGCAGTTCTTC. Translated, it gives CAIGGTGGRSYNEQFF.

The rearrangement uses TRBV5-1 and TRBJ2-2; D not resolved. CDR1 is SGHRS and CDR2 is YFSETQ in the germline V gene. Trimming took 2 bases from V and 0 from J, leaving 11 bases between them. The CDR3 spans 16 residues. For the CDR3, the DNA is TGCGCCAGCAGCTTCCTACAGATGACGAACACCGGGGAGCTGTTTTTT. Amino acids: CASSFLQMTNTGELFF.

Written as DNA, the CDR3 is TGTGCCAGCAGCCTTGAGGAGGGGTATGGCTACACCTTC. This translates into CASSLEEGYGYTF. The V gene is TRBV11-2, the J gene TRBJ1-2, with D possibly being TRBD1 (5 bases). Trimming took off 5 bases at V and 5 bases at J, with 12 bases between the two ends. This CDR3 region has 13 residues. Germline V lookup: CDR1 SGHAT, CDR2 FQNNGV.

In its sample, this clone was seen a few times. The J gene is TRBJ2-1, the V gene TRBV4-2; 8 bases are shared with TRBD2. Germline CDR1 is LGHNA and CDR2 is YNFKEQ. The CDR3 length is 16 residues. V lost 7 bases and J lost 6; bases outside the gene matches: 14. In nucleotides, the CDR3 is TGTGCCAGCACCTCACTACCGGGACTAGGATTCAATGAGCAGTTCTTC. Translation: CASTSLPGLGFNEQFF.